These T cell receptor beta chains were read from a single sample in a study of cytomegalovirus exposure and HLA in healthy donors. Using immunoSEQ multiplex PCR, the repertoire was profiled, and TCRdb retains in-frame clones only, with some absent. The sample records fewer than 250,000 clones, around 81% being singletons. Sequencing was done on a sample of PBMCs. The receptors originated from a woman aged 50 to 60 in good health and CMV-seropositive. CDR3s include the opening cysteine and the closing phenylalanine or tryptophan. A D gene is named only where the DNA matches it firmly. Part of the rows lack a size; the others show once, few, many or a class for expanded clones.

-	TRBV9	-	TRBJ2-7	CASSPMTFSYEQYF	TGTGCCAGCAGCCCGATGACATTCTCCTACGAGCAGTACTTC
-	TRBV6-1	-	TRBJ2-3	CASSVAGPMGDTQYF	TGTGCCAGCAGTGTTGCGGGGCCGATGGGGGATACGCAGTATTTT
-	TRBV28	-	TRBJ1-5	CASSLRGRGLPNQPQHF	TGTGCCAGCAGTTTAAGAGGTAGAGGGTTACCAAATCAGCCCCAGCATTTT
-	TRBV6-5	TRBD1	TRBJ2-7	CASSYVRDRAYEQYF	TGTGCCAGCAGTTATGTCCGGGACAGAGCCTACGAGCAGTACTTC
once	TRBV15	-	TRBJ1-1	CATSRDGGGRGLRTEAFF	TGTGCCACCAGCAGAGATGGAGGAGGTCGTGGGCTGAGGACTGAAGCTTTCTTT
-	TRBV28	TRBD1	TRBJ2-6	CASSTRGGANVLTF	TGTGCCAGCAGCACCAGGGGGGGGGCCAACGTCCTGACTTTC
once	TRBV5-1	-	TRBJ1-4	CASSIGSRGEKLFF	TGCGCCAGCAGCATCGGGTCTAGAGGAGAAAAACTGTTTTTT
-	TRBV6-5	TRBD1	TRBJ1-1	CASSMGQMNTEAFF	TGTGCCAGCAGTATGGGACAGATGAACACTGAAGCTTTCTTT
-	TRBV5-1	-	TRBJ2-5	CASSLGDNKETQYF	TGCGCCAGCAGCTTGGGAGATAATAAAGAGACCCAGTACTTC
-	TRBV28	TRBD1	TRBJ1-1	CASGQTGGAIEAFF	TGTGCCAGCGGCCAGACAGGGGGCGCCATTGAAGCTTTCTTT
once	TRBV4-1	TRBD2	TRBJ2-7	CASSGGPSYEQYF	TGCGCCAGCTCGGGAGGGCCCTCCTACGAGCAGTACTTC
-	TRBV28	-	TRBJ1-1	CASSNQGTEAFF	TGTGCCAGCAGTAACCAGGGCACTGAAGCTTTCTTT
once	TRBV11-2	TRBD1	TRBJ2-1	CASSFGTGGNEQFF	TGTGCCAGCAGCTTCGGGACAGGAGGTAATGAGCAGTTCTTC
-	TRBV4-3	TRBD1	TRBJ1-1	CASSQVPGQIIGNEAFF	TGCGCCAGCAGCCAAGTGCCGGGACAGATTATTGGAAATGAAGCTTTCTTT
few	TRBV7-8	-	TRBJ1-1	CASSLSATEAFF	TGTGCCAGCAGCTTAAGCGCCACTGAAGCTTTCTTT
few	TRBV7-3	-	TRBJ2-7	CASSKGPGGTYEQYF	TGTGCCAGCAGCAAGGGGCCAGGTGGAACCTACGAGCAGTACTTC
-	TRBV7-2	-	TRBJ2-2	CASSMAYRVPLAGELFF	TGTGCCAGCAGCATGGCTTACAGGGTTCCATTAGCCGGGGAGCTGTTTTTT
-	TRBV11-2	TRBD1	TRBJ1-2	CASSKDRDYGYTF	TGTGCCAGCAGCAAGGACAGGGACTATGGCTACACCTTC
-	TRBV4-2	-	TRBJ2-7	CASSQELTGESSYEQYF	TGTGCCAGCAGCCAAGAATTAACAGGAGAAAGCTCCTACGAGCAGTACTTC
-	TRBV28	-	TRBJ1-2	CASSFTAEDYGYTF	TGTGCCAGCAGTTTTACGGCAGAGGACTATGGCTACACCTTC
-	TRBV7-9	-	TRBJ1-2	CASSFINYGYTF	TGTGCCAGCAGCTTCATTAACTATGGCTACACCTTC
once	TRBV5-6	-	TRBJ2-3	CASSTRLSTDTQYF	TGTGCCAGCAGCACGAGACTCAGCACAGATACGCAGTATTTT